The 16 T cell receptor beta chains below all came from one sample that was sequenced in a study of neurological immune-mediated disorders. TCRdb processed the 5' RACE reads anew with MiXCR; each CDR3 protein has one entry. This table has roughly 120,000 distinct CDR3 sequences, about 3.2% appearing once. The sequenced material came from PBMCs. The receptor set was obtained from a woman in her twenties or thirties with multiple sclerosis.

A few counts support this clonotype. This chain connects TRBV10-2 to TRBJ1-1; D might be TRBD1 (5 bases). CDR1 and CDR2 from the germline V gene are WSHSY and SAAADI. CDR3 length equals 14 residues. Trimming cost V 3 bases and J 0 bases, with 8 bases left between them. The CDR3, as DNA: TGCGCCAGCAGTGAAAAGGGGTTGAACACTGAAGCTTTCTTT. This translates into CASSEKGLNTEAFF.

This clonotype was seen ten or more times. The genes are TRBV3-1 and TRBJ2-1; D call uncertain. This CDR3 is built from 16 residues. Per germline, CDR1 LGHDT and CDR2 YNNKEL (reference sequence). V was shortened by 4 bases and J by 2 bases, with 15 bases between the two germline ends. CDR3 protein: CASSRTDSSAYNEQFF. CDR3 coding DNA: TGTGCCAGCAGCCGAACCGACTCCTCGGCCTACAATGAGCAGTTCTTC.

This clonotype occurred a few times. CDR3 sequence (DNA): TGCGCCAGCAGCGCCGGTCAGGGTCCTCCGGGTGGCTACACCTTC. This codes for CASSAGQGPPGGYTF. The rearrangement links TRBV4-3 to TRBJ1-2; the D gene is possibly TRBD1 (5 bases). This CDR3 spans 15 amino acids. The V gene lost 5 bases and the J gene lost 7 bases, with 20 bases spanning the gap. Germline assignment: CDR1 LGHNA and CDR2 YSLEER.

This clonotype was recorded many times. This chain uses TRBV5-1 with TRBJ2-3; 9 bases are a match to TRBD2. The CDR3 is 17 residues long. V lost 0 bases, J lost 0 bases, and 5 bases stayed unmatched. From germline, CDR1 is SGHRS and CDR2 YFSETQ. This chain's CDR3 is CASSLEGLATSTDTQYF. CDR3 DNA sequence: TGCGCCAGCAGCTTGGAGGGACTAGCTACTAGCACAGATACGCAGTATTTT.

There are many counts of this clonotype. CDR3 region: CSARRTSTDTQYF. The CDR3 region has the DNA TGCAGTGCTAGAAGGACTAGCACAGATACGCAGTATTTT. The rearrangement uses TRBV20-1 and TRBJ2-3; D may be TRBD2 (5 bases). V dropped 2 bases and J dropped 0 bases, with 6 bases sitting between them. Germline CDR1 is DFQATT and CDR2 is SNEGSKA (reference sequence). The CDR3 extends over 13 amino acids.

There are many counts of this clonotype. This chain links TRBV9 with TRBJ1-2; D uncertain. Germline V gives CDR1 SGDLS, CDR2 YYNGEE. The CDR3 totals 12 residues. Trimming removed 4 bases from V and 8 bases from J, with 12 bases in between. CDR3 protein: CASSIQGYGYTF. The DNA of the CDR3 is TGTGCCAGCAGCATTCAAGGATACGGCTACACCTTC.

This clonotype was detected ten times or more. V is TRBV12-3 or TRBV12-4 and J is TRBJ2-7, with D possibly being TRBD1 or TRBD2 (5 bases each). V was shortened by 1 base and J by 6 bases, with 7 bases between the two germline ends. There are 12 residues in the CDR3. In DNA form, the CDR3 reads TGTGCCAGCAGTTTAGGAGGGGCCGAGCAGTACTTC. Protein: CASSLGGAEQYF.

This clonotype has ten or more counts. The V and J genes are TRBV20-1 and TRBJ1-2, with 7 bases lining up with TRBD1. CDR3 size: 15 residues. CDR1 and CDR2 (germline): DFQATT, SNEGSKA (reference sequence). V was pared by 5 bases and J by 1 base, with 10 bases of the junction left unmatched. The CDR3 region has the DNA TGCAGTGCTGGGGGGGCAGGGGACAGTAACTATGGCTACACCTTC. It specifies CSAGGAGDSNYGYTF.

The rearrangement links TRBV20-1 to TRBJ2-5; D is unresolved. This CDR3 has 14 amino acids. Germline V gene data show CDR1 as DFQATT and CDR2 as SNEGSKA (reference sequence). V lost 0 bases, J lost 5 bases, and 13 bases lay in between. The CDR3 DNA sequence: TGCAGTGCTAGAGATTGGGCCCCCTGGGAGACCCAGTACTTC. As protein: CSARDWAPWETQYF.

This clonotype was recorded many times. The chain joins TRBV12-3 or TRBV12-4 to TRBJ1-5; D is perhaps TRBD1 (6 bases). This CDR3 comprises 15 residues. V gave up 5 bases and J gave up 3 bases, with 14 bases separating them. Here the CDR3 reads CASSPLAGVNQPQHF. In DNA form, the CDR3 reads TGTGCCAGCAGTCCCCTCGCAGGGGTCAATCAGCCCCAGCATTTT.

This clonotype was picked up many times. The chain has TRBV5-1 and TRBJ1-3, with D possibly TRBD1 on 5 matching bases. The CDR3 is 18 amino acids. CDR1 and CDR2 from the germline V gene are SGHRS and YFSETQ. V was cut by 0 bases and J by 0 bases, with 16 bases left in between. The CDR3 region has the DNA TGCGCCAGCAGCTTGGTGCCATGGGACGTCCTCTCTGGAAACACCATATATTTT. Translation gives CASSLVPWDVLSGNTIYF.

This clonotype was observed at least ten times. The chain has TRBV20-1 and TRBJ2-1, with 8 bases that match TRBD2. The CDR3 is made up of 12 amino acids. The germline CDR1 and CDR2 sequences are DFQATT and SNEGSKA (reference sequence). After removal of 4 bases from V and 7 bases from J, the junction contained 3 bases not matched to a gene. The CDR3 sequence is CSANGRGNEQFF. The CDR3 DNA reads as TGCAGTGCTAACGGGAGGGGAAATGAGCAGTTCTTC.

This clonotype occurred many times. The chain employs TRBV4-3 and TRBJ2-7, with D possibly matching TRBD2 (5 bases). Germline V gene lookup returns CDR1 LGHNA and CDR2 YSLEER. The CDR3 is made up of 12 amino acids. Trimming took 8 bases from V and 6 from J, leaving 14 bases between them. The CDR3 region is CASQDPSGEQYF. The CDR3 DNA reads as TGCGCCAGCCAAGATCCAAGCGGCGAGCAGTACTTC.

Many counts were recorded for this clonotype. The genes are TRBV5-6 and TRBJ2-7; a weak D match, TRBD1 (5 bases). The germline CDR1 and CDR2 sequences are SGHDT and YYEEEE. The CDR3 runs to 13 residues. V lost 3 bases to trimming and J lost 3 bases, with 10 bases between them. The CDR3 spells CASSWQGSYEQYF. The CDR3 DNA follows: TGTGCCAGCAGCTGGCAGGGAAGCTACGAGCAGTACTTC. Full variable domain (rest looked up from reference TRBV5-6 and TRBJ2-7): DAGVTQSPTHLIKTRGQQVTLRCSPKSGHDTVSWYQQALGQGPQFIFQYYEEEERQRGNFPDRFSGHQFPNYSSELNVNALLLGDSALYLCASSWQGSYEQYFGPGTRLTVT.

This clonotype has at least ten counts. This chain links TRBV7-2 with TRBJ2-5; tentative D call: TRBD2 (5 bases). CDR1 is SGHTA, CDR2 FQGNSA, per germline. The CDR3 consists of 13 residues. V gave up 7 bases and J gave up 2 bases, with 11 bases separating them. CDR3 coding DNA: TGTGCCAGCAAACCGGGGTGGCAAGAGACCCAGTACTTC. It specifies CASKPGWQETQYF.

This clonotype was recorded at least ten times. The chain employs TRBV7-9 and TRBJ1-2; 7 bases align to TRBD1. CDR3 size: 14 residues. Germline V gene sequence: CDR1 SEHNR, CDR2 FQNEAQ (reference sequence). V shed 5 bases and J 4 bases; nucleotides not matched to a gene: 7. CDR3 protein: CASSPRQGLYGYTF. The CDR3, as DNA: TGTGCCAGCAGCCCACGACAGGGACTCTATGGCTACACCTTC.